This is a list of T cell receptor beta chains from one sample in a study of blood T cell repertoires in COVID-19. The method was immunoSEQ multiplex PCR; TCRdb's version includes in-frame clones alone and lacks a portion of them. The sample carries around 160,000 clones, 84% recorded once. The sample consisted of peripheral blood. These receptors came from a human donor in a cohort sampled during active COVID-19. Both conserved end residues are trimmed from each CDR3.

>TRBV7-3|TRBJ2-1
ASSLSRDSNNEQF
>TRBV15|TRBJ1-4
ATSRDRVELAGRGEKLF
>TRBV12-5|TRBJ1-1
ASGAHLNTEAF
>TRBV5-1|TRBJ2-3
ASSRDRYTDTQY
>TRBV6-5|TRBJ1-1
ASRPLGGTEAF
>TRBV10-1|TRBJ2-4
ASSENTGGNIQY
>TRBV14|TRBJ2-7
ASSQLFRGRAYEQY
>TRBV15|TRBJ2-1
ATSRGYGRQGLSYNEQF
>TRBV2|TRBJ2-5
ASSEAWTSGTETQY
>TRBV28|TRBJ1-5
ASSPATGVDQPQH
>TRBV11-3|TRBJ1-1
ASSTGQGSTEAF
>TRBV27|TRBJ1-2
ASSLGRTGGLNYGYT
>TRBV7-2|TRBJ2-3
ASSLVRGTDTQY
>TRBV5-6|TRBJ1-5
ASSSTGSRQPQH
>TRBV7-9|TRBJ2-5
ASSLRTSEETQY
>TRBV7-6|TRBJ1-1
ASSPHPADTEAF
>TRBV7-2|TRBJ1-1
ASSIDRDTEAF
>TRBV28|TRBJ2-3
ASRLAVGTDTQY
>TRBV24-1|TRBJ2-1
ATSDPTSGGGNEQF
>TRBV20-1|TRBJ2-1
SAQYPSGRF
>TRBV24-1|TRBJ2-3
ATSDPGQGDTQY
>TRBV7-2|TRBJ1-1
ASSSTGGNTEAF
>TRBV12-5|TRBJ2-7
ASGNRGLQY
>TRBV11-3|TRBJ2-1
ASSPEGTSSYNEQF
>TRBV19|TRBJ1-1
ASSIDSYPSQNTEAF
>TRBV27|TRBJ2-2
ASSYTRFRGSTGELF
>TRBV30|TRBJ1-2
AWSDQGYGYT
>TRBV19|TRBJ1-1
AIKRAGDWKNTEAF
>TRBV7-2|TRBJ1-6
ASTGIQVSPLH
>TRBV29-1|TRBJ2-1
SSGVSYNEQF
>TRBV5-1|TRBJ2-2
ASSQEDGELF
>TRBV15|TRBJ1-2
ATSPRDSSNYGYT
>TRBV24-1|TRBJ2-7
ATSDRRTSVYEQY
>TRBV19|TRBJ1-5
ASSIGTVPLGQPQH
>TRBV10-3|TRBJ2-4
AISESGLAGGLAKNIQY
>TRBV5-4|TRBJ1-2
ASSPQGDYNYGYT
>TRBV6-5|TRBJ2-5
ATRTSQETQY
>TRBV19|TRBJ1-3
ASGADRLNSGNTIY
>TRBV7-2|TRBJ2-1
ASSLVQAQAAYNEQF
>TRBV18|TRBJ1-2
ASSGTDYGYT
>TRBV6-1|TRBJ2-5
ASSERGETQY
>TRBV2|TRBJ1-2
ASSEAWTGSCT
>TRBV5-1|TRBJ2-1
ASSLAWQNEQF
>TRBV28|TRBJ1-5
ASTGGGSNQPQH
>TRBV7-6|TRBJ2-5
ASSVRHRLGETQY
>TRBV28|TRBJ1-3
ASSSGVSSGNTIY
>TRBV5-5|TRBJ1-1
ASSLGQGGNTEAF
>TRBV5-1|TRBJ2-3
ASSAGTASGTDTQY
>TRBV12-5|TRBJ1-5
ASGLGDRLNQPQH
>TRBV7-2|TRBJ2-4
ASSPGWGGQNIQY
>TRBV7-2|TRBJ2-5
ASSLRAGGTETQY
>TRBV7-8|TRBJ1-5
ASSLSPNQPQH